This T cell receptor (beta chain) was sequenced in a study of blood T cells in healthy people across ages. Primers used in a second PCR of about 6 to 11 cycles were a sample-barcoded 5' primer and a J-beta primer mix. Each sample yielded at least 3 million CDR3-containing paired-end reads. TCRdb recomputed calls from the 5' RACE reads with MiXCR, one row per CDR3 protein. The sample yields about 780,000 distinct CDR3 sequences, less than 60% seen once. The CDR3 contains 16 residues. From germline, CDR1 is SGHTA and CDR2 FQGNSA. Trimming removed 0 bases from V and 7 bases from J; junction bases left unmatched: 7. Points on this clonotype: A much bigger clone sits one base away, suggesting this may be a read error.

The clonotype originates from a man at least 80 years old in good health. The chain joins TRBV7-2 to TRBJ2-7, with TRBD1 matching over 12 bases. Material: blood. CDR3 nucleotide sequence: TGTGCCAGCAGCTTAGCGGGACAGGGGGCTTTTTCTGAGCAGTACTTC. This gives the protein CASSLAGQGAFSEQYF.